Listed below are T cell receptor beta chains from one sample, sequenced in a study of HIV-infected patients and healthy controls. TCRdb re-called the 5' RACE reads through MiXCR, storing one row per CDR3 protein. The sample has approximately 67,000 distinct CDR3 sequences, roughly 16% seen once; the top ten hold approximately 5.3%. Material for sequencing was CD4+ T cells from blood. The receptors come from a human donor in good health. Both conserved end residues are part of each CDR3. A D gene is named only where the DNA matches it firmly. Some rows mark clone size as missing; the rest say once, few, many or name a class of expanded clone.

cdr3_nt cdr3_aa d_call j_call v_call clone_size
TGCAGTGCTTACGGACTGACGAACACCGGGGAGCTGTTTTTT CSAYGLTNTGELFF - TRBJ2-2 TRBV20-1 many
TGTGCCAGCAGTGAAGAGGGAGCCCAGTACTTC CASSEEGAQYF - TRBJ2-5 TRBV2 many
TGTGCCAGCAGCCGACTAGCGGGAAACACCGGGGAGCTGTTTTTT CASSRLAGNTGELFF TRBD2 TRBJ2-2 TRBV6-6 -
TGCAGCGTTGGGACAGGGTTAAACACTGAAGCTTTCTTT CSVGTGLNTEAFF TRBD1 TRBJ1-1 TRBV29-1 -
TGTGCCAGCAGCTTTCAGGGGAAACACTATGGCTACACCTTC CASSFQGKHYGYTF - TRBJ1-2 TRBV5-4 few
TGTGCCAGCAGCCCTAGGGGGACAGGGTCCGGGATGCCAGATACGCAGTATTTT CASSPRGTGSGMPDTQYF TRBD1 TRBJ2-3 TRBV7-8 few
TGTGCCAGCAGTCCCCCGTTGTTGACTGAAGCTTTCTTT CASSPPLLTEAFF - TRBJ1-1 TRBV6-2/TRBV6-3 -
TGTGCCTGGAGTGTACGCTACGAGCAGTACTTC CAWSVRYEQYF - TRBJ2-7 TRBV30 few
TGCAGTGCAGAAACGGGGACGGGGAACACTGAAGCTTTCTTT CSAETGTGNTEAFF - TRBJ1-1 TRBV20-1 few
TGTGCCAGCAGCCCCCCGACTTCGCCGCTCTCCTGGTACTTC CASSPPTSPLSWYF - TRBJ2-7 TRBV7-2 many
TGCAGCGTTGAAAAACTAGCGGGAGTCTCCTACGAGCAGTACTTC CSVEKLAGVSYEQYF TRBD2 TRBJ2-7 TRBV29-1 -
TGCAGTGCTAGTCCGGCAGGGACAGGTTGGGACTATGGCTACACCTTC CSASPAGTGWDYGYTF TRBD1 TRBJ1-2 TRBV20-1 many
TGCAGCGTTGAAGAAACGGGGCCCGGGGAGCTGTTTTTT CSVEETGPGELFF - TRBJ2-2 TRBV29-1 -
TGCGCCAGCCGACATAGAGACAGGGAAGCCGAGCAGTACTTC CASRHRDREAEQYF TRBD1 TRBJ2-7 TRBV5-1 -
TGCAGCGTAGACCCAGCTAGCGGGGGAAATGAGCAGTTCTTC CSVDPASGGNEQFF TRBD2 TRBJ2-1 TRBV29-1 many
TGTGCCAGCAGCGCTGGACTAGCGGGGAACACAGATACGCAGTATTTT CASSAGLAGNTDTQYF TRBD2 TRBJ2-3 TRBV9 few
TGTGCCAGCAGTTTAGGCGGGAGCTCCTACAATGAGCAGTTCTTC CASSLGGSSYNEQFF TRBD2 TRBJ2-1 TRBV12-3/TRBV12-4 many
TGCAGTGCTAGAGCGGCGGGGAGCCAGCCCCAGCATTTT CSARAAGSQPQHF - TRBJ1-5 TRBV20-1 few
TGTGCCAGCAGCAATGCCGGCGGCAGCCTCACAGATACGCAGTATTTT CASSNAGGSLTDTQYF - TRBJ2-3 TRBV6-5 many
TGTGCCAGCAGCTTGGTGAAATCCGAGGCGGAGACCCAGTACTTC CASSLVKSEAETQYF - TRBJ2-5 TRBV7-2 few
TGTGCCAGCAGCTTAGCTCTTCGGGGCAATCAGCCCCAGCATTTT CASSLALRGNQPQHF - TRBJ1-5 TRBV7-2 many
TGCAGTGCTATCCCAGGGGGCGGCACAGATACGCAGTATTTT CSAIPGGGTDTQYF TRBD1 TRBJ2-3 TRBV20-1 few